Listed here are 18 T cell receptor beta chains from one sample, sequenced in a study of spatial heterogeneity in lung cancer. Study conclusions and caveats: Tumoral mutation counts were tracked by counts of expanded intratumoral alpha and beta TCRs.

Their cognate antigens are unknown. MiXCR, applied by TCRdb to the 5' RACE reads, yields one record per CDR3 protein. The table shows some 9,900 distinct CDR3 sequences, with 12% occurring only once. The time point denotes: sample taken at primary tumor resection. The input for sequencing was lung tumor tissue, taken at surgery. The receptors here all came from a male donor with early-stage non-small cell lung cancer.

This clonotype rates as medium-sized (0.01 to 0.1%). The library was built for alpha chains, so this beta chain is an off-target read and its size means little. The V call is TRBV10-3, the J call TRBJ1-5; D is possibly TRBD1 (6 bases). The germline gives CDR1 ENHRY, CDR2 SYGVKD. CDR3 length: 13 amino acids. The V gene lost 6 bases and the J gene lost 5 bases, with 11 bases spanning the gap. CDR3 DNA sequence: TGTGCCATCAGCCAGGACAGTTATCAGCCCCAGCATTTT. It codes for CAISQDSYQPQHF.

Regarding this clonotype: This beta chain turned up in a library designed for alpha chains; as an off-target read, its abundance says little. The chain couples TRBV7-2 to TRBJ2-5; D is uncertain. The germline CDR1 and CDR2 sequences are SGHTA and FQGNSA. The CDR3 contains 15 residues. Trimming stripped 0 bases from V and 1 base from J, with 9 bases between. CDR3 nucleotides: TGTGCCAGCAGCTTAGCGCGGACGGTCCAAGAGACCCAGTACTTC. It translates to CASSLARTVQETQYF.

Concerning this clonotype: The library was built for alpha chains, so this beta chain is an off-target read and its size means little. The chain is built from TRBV6-1 and TRBJ1-4, with 8 nucleotides matching TRBD1. The J segment lost 7 bases and the V segment lost 2 bases, leaving 3 bases of the junction unmatched. CDR1 and CDR2 (germline): MNHNS, SASEGT. The CDR3 runs 14 residues. This CDR3 reads CASSERDRTEKLFF. The CDR3 DNA reads as TGTGCCAGCAGTGAACGGGACAGGACTGAAAAACTGTTTTTT.

By frequency in the sample, this clonotype is medium-sized (0.01 to 0.1%). Since it is a stray read in a library aimed at alpha chains, this beta chain has a size that is not meaningful. The chain has TRBV7-3 and TRBJ2-2; 9 bases map to TRBD2. Germline CDR1 is SGHTA and CDR2 is FQGTGA. The CDR3 runs to 15 residues. Trimming took 5 bases from V and 6 from J; bases not matched to a gene: 7. The CDR3 spells CASSPGLADPGELFF. The DNA of the CDR3 is TGTGCCAGCAGCCCGGGACTAGCTGACCCCGGGGAGCTGTTTTTT.

This clonotype was seen repeatedly, ten times or more. This beta chain is an off-target read within a library intended for alpha chains, so its frequency means little. The chain combines TRBV20-1 with TRBJ2-3, with 10 bases identical to TRBD2. The germline V gene has CDR1 DFQATT and CDR2 SNEGSKA (reference sequence). This CDR3 comprises 17 residues. Losses at the gene ends were 0 bases for V and 4 bases for J; bases not matched to a gene: 10. CDR3 coding DNA: TGCAGTGCTAGAGATCTCCGAGCGGGAGGGCTGGCAGATACGCAGTATTTT. Protein: CSARDLRAGGLADTQYF.

This clonotype was detected ten times or more. This beta chain is off target for a library built for alpha chains, so its abundance means little. This sequence joins TRBV7-3 and TRBJ2-2, with D unclear. CDR1 SGHTA and CDR2 FQGTGA come from the germline V gene. V shed 1 base and J shed 2 bases, with 11 bases lying between them. This CDR3 spans 16 amino acids. CDR3 loop: CASSLISAPNTGELFF. CDR3 bases: TGTGCCAGCAGCTTAATTTCGGCCCCTAACACCGGGGAGCTGTTTTTT.

This clonotype is termed medium-sized (0.01 to 0.1%). The size of this beta chain means little, since it is a stray read in a library made for alpha chains. The CDR3: CASSQEGGNEQFF. DNA for the CDR3: TGCGCCAGCAGCCAAGAAGGGGGCAATGAGCAGTTCTTC. J is TRBJ2-1 and V is TRBV4-3; weak D call: TRBD1 (6 bases). Between the trimmed V and J ends, which lost 0 bases and 6 bases, there was a span of 6 bases. Germline V lookup: CDR1 LGHNA, CDR2 YSLEER. The CDR3 extends over 13 amino acids.

This clonotype appeared a few times. This beta chain is a stray read from a library made for alpha chains; its abundance is not meaningful. The rearrangement joins TRBV2 to TRBJ2-6; D gene ambiguous. The CDR3 is 14 amino acids. Germline CDR1 is SNHLY and CDR2 is FYNNEI. The V end was cut by 9 bases, the J end by 0 bases, with 9 bases between. The DNA of the CDR3 is TGTGCCAGGGACGGCGACTCTGGGGCCAACGTCCTGACTTTC. As protein: CARDGDSGANVLTF.

By share, this clonotype counts as medium-sized (0.01 to 0.1%). Being off target in a library aimed at alpha chains, this beta chain has a size of little meaning. The chain combines TRBV9 with TRBJ2-7; D ambiguous. Germline V gene lookup returns CDR1 SGDLS and CDR2 YYNGEE. Trimming removed 0 bases from V and 2 bases from J, with 9 bases in between. This CDR3 region has 14 residues. CDR3 amino acids: CASSVAGETYEQYF. CDR3 coding DNA: TGTGCCAGCAGCGTAGCGGGTGAGACCTACGAGCAGTACTTC.

In its sample, this clonotype is large (0.1 to 1%). Because this beta chain is a stray read in a library intended to capture alpha chains, its abundance should not be given much weight. Written as DNA, the CDR3 is TGTGCCAGCAGTGTGACACCTAACACTGAAGCTTTCTTT. It yields the protein CASSVTPNTEAFF. The rearrangement links TRBV2 to TRBJ1-1; no clear D gene. The length of the CDR3 is 13 residues. V gave up 4 bases and J gave up 2 bases, with 8 bases separating them. CDR1 and CDR2 from the germline V gene are SNHLY and FYNNEI.

This clonotype has ten or more counts. Because this beta chain is a stray read in a library intended to capture alpha chains, its abundance should not be given much weight. The chain couples TRBV5-1 to TRBJ1-2; 12 positions match TRBD1. CDR1 and CDR2 from the germline V gene are SGHRS and YFSETQ. The CDR3 is 16 amino acids. The trim removed 4 bases at V and 4 bases at J, leaving 8 bases unmatched. The CDR3 coding sequence is TGCGCCAGCAGCATAGGGACAGGGGGCGCGATCTATGGCTACACCTTC. Residues: CASSIGTGGAIYGYTF.

This clonotype is medium-sized in the sample. The library was prepared for alpha chains; this beta chain is a stray read, so its frequency means little. V usage is TRBV19 and J usage is TRBJ2-7, with a possible D match to TRBD1 (6 bases). The V gene's germline CDR1 is LNHDA and CDR2 SQIVND (reference sequence). This CDR3 contains 11 residues. The DNA of the CDR3 is TGTGCTGGACAGAGCTCCTACGAGCAGTACTTC. Translation: CAGQSSYEQYF.

Worth noting for this clonotype: Because this beta chain is a stray read in a library intended to capture alpha chains, its abundance should not be given much weight. The chain joins TRBV4-3 to TRBJ1-4, with 8 bases lining up with TRBD1. Germline CDR1 reads LGHNA; CDR2 reads YSLEER. CDR3 length equals 17 residues. Trimming removed 3 bases from V and 1 base from J; junction bases left unmatched: 7. CDR3 sequence (DNA): TGCGCCAGCAGCCAGATCGGACAGGGAATAACTAATGAAAAACTGTTTTTT. It encodes CASSQIGQGITNEKLFF.

This clonotype ranks as medium-sized. As an off-target read in a library built for alpha chains, this beta chain has a frequency of little significance. The chain couples TRBV7-2 to TRBJ2-1; D tentatively reads TRBD1 or TRBD2 (5 bases each). Germline CDR1 SGHTA, CDR2 FQGNSA. The V and J ends lost 1 base and 6 bases respectively, with 10 bases between them. The CDR3 totals 14 residues. CDR3 in DNA: TGTGCCAGCAGCTTAGAACGGGGCGGCAATGAGCAGTTCTTC. Residues: CASSLERGGNEQFF.

Comments on this clonotype: Found in a library prepared for alpha chains, this beta chain is an off-target read, and its abundance has little meaning. The chain recombines TRBV18 with TRBJ1-1; D gene uncertain. Germline loops: CDR1 KGHSH, CDR2 LQKENI. CDR3 size: 13 residues. With 5 bases removed from V and 1 base from J, the gap between germline ends came to 8 bases. The CDR3 DNA reads TGTGCCAGCTCAAAATCGGAGAACACTGAAGCTTTCTTT. This encodes CASSKSENTEAFF.

There are many counts of this clonotype. This beta chain is a stray sequence in a library constructed for alpha chains; its clone size is not meaningful. This sequence joins TRBV5-1 and TRBJ2-2; no clear D gene. Trimming took 0 bases from V and 1 from J, leaving 7 bases between them. Germline CDR1 and CDR2: SGHRS and YFSETQ. The CDR3 runs to 15 residues. For the CDR3, the DNA is TGCGCCAGCAGCTTGGCTGCCCAGAACACCGGGGAGCTGTTTTTT. It specifies CASSLAAQNTGELFF.

The table lists this clonotype with many counts. Since the library was made to target alpha chains, this beta chain is a stray read and its abundance is not meaningful. The gene calls are TRBV3-1 and TRBJ2-3, with 14 bases identical to TRBD2. Germline-derived CDR1 and CDR2 are LGHDT and YNNKEL (reference sequence). This CDR3 spans 16 amino acids. V trimming: 4 bases; J trimming: 9 bases; junction bases outside the gene matches: 9. This chain's CDR3 is CASSPRLAGGVLTQYF. The CDR3 bases are TGTGCCAGCAGCCCAAGACTAGCGGGAGGGGTGTTGACGCAGTATTTT.

This clonotype was seen ten or more times. The size of this beta chain means little, since it is a stray read in a library made for alpha chains. The chain employs TRBV29-1 and TRBJ2-3; D unclear. V gave up 2 bases and J gave up 5 bases, with 29 bases separating them. Germline V lookup: CDR1 SQVTM, CDR2 ANQGSEA. This CDR3 region has 19 residues. This CDR3 is CSVESPSGVRGYRGDTQYF. The DNA of the CDR3 is TGCAGCGTTGAATCCCCTTCTGGGGTTCGCGGATACCGAGGAGATACGCAGTATTTT.